A single sample gave rise to the 10 T cell receptor beta chains below, sequenced in a study of post-analysis software for immune sequencing data. Study-wide findings and caveats: Patients had higher frequencies than controls of a handful of TRBV segments, including TRBV5-6, TRBV5-1 and TRBV20-1.

The library was made from cDNA and included unique molecular identifiers. TCRdb reanalysed the PCR reads using MiXCR and keeps one entry per CDR3 protein. The table has approximately 690,000 distinct CDR3 sequences, roughly three fifths seen once. These receptors' targets are unknown. Sequencing was done on a sample of blood. Receptors originate from a girl aged 2-15 years with multiple sclerosis.

This rearrangement joins TRBV12-3 or TRBV12-4 to TRBJ1-2; D uncertain. Trimming left V 5 bases short and J 4 bases short, with 14 bases between. The CDR3 totals 14 residues. The DNA of the CDR3 is TGTGCCAGCAGTCCTATGATGGGATTCTATGGCTACACCTTC. Its protein is CASSPMMGFYGYTF.

A few counts support this clonotype. V is TRBV12-3 or TRBV12-4 and J is TRBJ2-5; TRBD2 agrees at 9 bases. V dropped 8 bases and J dropped 6; count of bases not matched to a gene: 13. The CDR3 contains 15 residues. The chain's CDR3 is CASVAGLAGRQTQYF. CDR3 in DNA: TGTGCCAGCGTAGCCGGGCTAGCGGGGAGACAGACCCAGTACTTC.

The chain combines TRBV6-1 with TRBJ2-1; 16 nucleotides align to TRBD2. This CDR3 is built from 15 residues. Germline CDR1 is MNHNS and CDR2 is SASEGT. Losses at the gene ends were 6 bases for V and 9 bases for J; bases not matched to a gene: 5. CDR3 protein: CASRGLAGGSGEQFF. The CDR3 region has the DNA TGTGCCAGCAGGGGACTAGCGGGAGGGTCGGGTGAGCAGTTCTTC.

The CDR3 region is CASSLNGREGLYEQYF. The DNA for the CDR3 is TGCGCCAGCAGCTTGAACGGGCGGGAGGGCCTCTACGAGCAGTACTTC. This sequence joins TRBV5-1 and TRBJ2-7, with 9 bases aligning to TRBD2. After removal of 1 base from V and 3 bases from J, the junction contained 8 bases not matched to a gene. The CDR3 length is 16 residues. CDR1 and CDR2 from the germline V gene are SGHRS and YFSETQ.

The chain combines TRBV6-5 with TRBJ1-5; D is perhaps TRBD1 (5 bases). V was cut by 4 bases and J by 3 bases, with 10 bases left in between. Germline V lookup: CDR1 MNHEY, CDR2 SVGAGI. CDR3 length: 14 amino acids. In DNA form, the CDR3 reads TGTGCCAGCAGTTTGGGGGTTAACAATCAGCCCCAGCATTTT. Protein: CASSLGVNNQPQHF.

The genes are TRBV5-1 and TRBJ2-7, with D perhaps assigned TRBD1 or TRBD2 (7 bases each). The better agreement between TRBJ2-5 and the DNA end casts doubt on the J call. The CDR3 is 14 residues long. The germline CDR1 and CDR2 sequences are SGHRS and YFSETQ. The CDR3 bases are TGCGCCAGCAGCACCAGGGGGGGTGGAGAGACCCAGTACTTC. Its translation: CASSTRGGGETQYF.

The chain uses TRBV20-1 and TRBJ2-1, with 13 bases aligning to TRBD2. Germline values: CDR1 DFQATT, CDR2 SNEGSKA (reference sequence). With V trimmed by 0 bases and J by 8 bases, 10 bases remained unmatched. This CDR3 comprises 17 residues. CDR3 region: CSARDAALAGGQDEQFF. The CDR3 bases are TGCAGTGCTAGAGATGCAGCACTAGCGGGAGGGCAGGATGAGCAGTTCTTC.

This clonotype was seen once. The chain couples TRBV6-2 or TRBV6-3 to TRBJ2-7; D gene uncertain. TRBJ2-4 explains the end of the DNA better; the J call may be wrong. The length of the CDR3 is 14 residues. Looked up from germline, CDR1 is MNHEY and CDR2 is SVGEGT. Here the CDR3 reads CASSYSSVASIQYF. DNA for the CDR3: TGTGCCAGCAGTTACTCGAGCGTCGCAAGCATTCAGTACTTC.

Only a few counts were recorded for this clonotype. The chain uses TRBV6-1 and TRBJ2-1; 12 positions agree with TRBD2. Germline loops: CDR1 MNHNS, CDR2 SASEGT. V was clipped by 4 bases and J by 7 bases; unmatched bases: 8. The CDR3 extends over 16 amino acids. The CDR3 region is CASSGLLAGGPNEQFF. The CDR3 DNA follows: TGTGCCAGCAGTGGGCTTCTAGCGGGAGGGCCGAATGAGCAGTTCTTC.

This clonotype has just a few counts. The chain is built from TRBV5-5 and TRBJ2-7; no clear D gene. Between the trimmed V and J ends, which lost 4 bases and 3 bases, there was a span of 14 bases. CDR3 length: 14 amino acids. Germline V gene sequence: CDR1 SGHKS, CDR2 YYEKEE (reference sequence). CDR3 in amino acids: CASSPHATDYEQYF. Here the CDR3 DNA reads TGTGCCAGCAGCCCCCATGCGACGGACTACGAGCAGTACTTC.